There are many counts of the clone carrying this T cell receptor (beta chain). This sample was included in a study of blood T cell repertoires in COVID-19. TCRdb's copy holds only in-frame clones and misses some; the assay was immunoSEQ multiplex PCR. This sample yields around 290,000 clones, of which roughly 86% are seen a single time; around 2.4% belongs to the top ten. Germline CDR1 KGHSH, CDR2 LQKENI. Trimming removed 3 bases at V and 7 bases at J, with 16 bases between. The CDR3 is 15 amino acids. The clonotype was recovered from a woman younger than 35 who had recovered from COVID-19. Sequencing input: PBMCs or T cells enriched from blood (not recorded which). The chain joins TRBV18 to TRBJ1-3; the D gene is possibly TRBD1 (6 bases). The CDR3 DNA follows: TGTGCCAGCTCACCCCTAGGAGCGGGGGGCAACACCATATATTTT. Residues: CASSPLGAGGNTIYF. Full variable domain (rest looked up from reference TRBV18 and TRBJ1-3): NAGVMQNPRHLVRRRGQEARLRCSPMKGHSHVYWYRQLPEEGLKFMVYLQKENIIDESGMPKERFSAEFPKEGPSILRIQQVVRGDSAAYFCASSPLGAGGNTIYFGEGSWLTVV.